This is a list of T cell receptor beta chains from one sample in a study of CD8 T cells in Susac syndrome. One entry per CDR3 protein results from TCRdb running MiXCR on the immunoSEQ multiplex PCR reads. The sample consists of 100,000 to 150,000 distinct CDR3 sequences, around 94% of them appearing once. The sequenced material came from CD8+ T cells from PBMCs. The receptors were gathered from a human donor with Susac syndrome. The CDR3 runs from the conserved cysteine through the conserved F or W. Each record gives: J gene, clone size, V gene, D gene, CDR3 DNA, CDR3 protein. D genes are given only for firm matches. Only some rows state a clone size, as once, few, many or a class for expanded clones.

TRBJ2-5	-	TRBV5-1	TRBD1	TGCGCCAGCAGCTTGAACAGGGGGCTGTGGGAGACCCAGTACTTC	CASSLNRGLWETQYF
TRBJ1-2	-	TRBV14	-	TGTGCCAGCAGCCAGGGTGACAACGGCTACACCTTC	CASSQGDNGYTF
TRBJ2-5	once	TRBV5-1	TRBD2	TGCGCCAGCAGCAGCCGGGGGGGCCAAGAGACCCAGTACTTC	CASSSRGGQETQYF
TRBJ2-1	-	TRBV12-3/TRBV12-4	-	TGTGCCAGCAGCCCCTGGGGGAGTTCCTACAATGAGCAGTTCTTC	CASSPWGSSYNEQFF
TRBJ2-1	-	TRBV25-1	-	TGTGCCAGCAGTGATCGGCGGGACGCCCGGGAGGAGCAGTTCTTC	CASSDRRDAREEQFF
TRBJ2-6	-	TRBV12-3/TRBV12-4	TRBD2	TGTGCCAGCAGTCCCATGGGGAGGGCTGGGGCCAACGTCCTGACTTTC	CASSPMGRAGANVLTF
TRBJ2-5	-	TRBV27	-	TGTGCCAGCAGTTTTGCGGGGTCGACCCAAGAGACCCAGTACTTC	CASSFAGSTQETQYF
TRBJ2-7	-	TRBV11-2	TRBD1	TGTGCCAGCAGCTTCGGGACAGTTGTCTACGAGCAGTACTTC	CASSFGTVVYEQYF
TRBJ2-7	-	TRBV3-1	-	TGTGCCAGCAGCCAAGAGGCCCTAACTAGCTACCACGAGCAGTACTTC	CASSQEALTSYHEQYF
TRBJ2-7	-	TRBV29-1	TRBD1	TGCAGCGTTGAAATGACAGGGTCCGAGCAGTACTTC	CSVEMTGSEQYF
TRBJ2-1	-	TRBV4-1	TRBD1	TGCGCCAGCAGCCACCTGACAGGGGGCATTGAGCAGTTCTTC	CASSHLTGGIEQFF
TRBJ2-1	-	TRBV6-2/TRBV6-3	-	TGTGCCAGCAGTTTCGCCCTTAAGACAGAAAGCTCCTACAATGAGCAGTTCTTC	CASSFALKTESSYNEQFF
TRBJ1-5	-	TRBV4-1	-	TGCGCCAGCAGCCAAGATGATTCGCATCCAAATCAGCCCCAGCATTTT	CASSQDDSHPNQPQHF
TRBJ1-3	once	TRBV29-1	TRBD1	TGCAGCGTTGCAGGGGGCCGGGGTGGAAACACCATATATTTT	CSVAGGRGGNTIYF
TRBJ1-2	-	TRBV13	TRBD1	TGTGCCAGCAGTTTGAAAGGGACAGACTATGGCTACACCTTC	CASSLKGTDYGYTF
TRBJ1-2	once	TRBV13	-	TGTGCCAGCAGCTTGCAGTCGTCTGGCTACACCTTC	CASSLQSSGYTF
TRBJ2-5	-	TRBV12-3/TRBV12-4	-	TGTGCCAGCAGTTTTACCCTGGAGAGGAACCAAGAGACCCAGTACTTC	CASSFTLERNQETQYF
TRBJ2-5	-	TRBV28	-	TGTGCCAGCAGTTTTGCGGGGTACCAAGAGACCCAGTACTTC	CASSFAGYQETQYF
TRBJ2-7	-	TRBV4-1	TRBD1	TGCGCCAGCAGTCAGACAGGGGTTACCTACGAGCAGTACTTC	CASSQTGVTYEQYF
TRBJ2-7	-	TRBV30	-	TGTGCCTGGAGTCCAGGACAGCTCCCAGAGCAGTACTTC	CAWSPGQLPEQYF
TRBJ2-7	-	TRBV4-1	TRBD1	TGCGCCAGCAGCCATGATGGACAGGGGGGCTCCTACGAGCAGTACTTC	CASSHDGQGGSYEQYF
TRBJ2-2	-	TRBV7-8	TRBD2	TGTGCCAGCAGCGGGCGACTAGCGGGAAACACCGGGGAGCTGTTTTTT	CASSGRLAGNTGELFF
TRBJ2-7	-	TRBV6-5	TRBD2	TGTGCCAGCAGTTACTTTTCCGGGACTAGCGGACCCTACGAGCAGTACTTC	CASSYFSGTSGPYEQYF
TRBJ2-2	once	TRBV25-1	TRBD1	TGTGCCAGCAGTGAAGACAGGGGAATTAGCGGGGAGCTGTTTTTT	CASSEDRGISGELFF
TRBJ2-7	-	TRBV12-3/TRBV12-4	TRBD1	TGTGCCAGCAGTTTCAGCCCGCAGGGGGCCAAGTCCGAGCAGTACTTC	CASSFSPQGAKSEQYF
TRBJ2-1	-	TRBV7-2	-	TGTGCCAGCAGCTTAGTGACTAGCTACAATGAGCAGTTCTTC	CASSLVTSYNEQFF
TRBJ2-7	-	TRBV4-3	-	TGCGCCAGCAGCCAAGATCCAGGGTCGGGTGAGCAGTACTTC	CASSQDPGSGEQYF
TRBJ1-6	-	TRBV6-4	-	TGTGCCACCTCCCTCAGGGTTTCACCCCTCCACTTT	CATSLRVSPLHF
TRBJ2-7	-	TRBV7-8	TRBD1	TGTGCCAGCAGCTGGACAGGACGGGAATCCTACGAGCAGTACTTC	CASSWTGRESYEQYF
TRBJ1-4	-	TRBV7-9	-	TGTGCCAGCAGCGGCCTGACAGATAAGGGTGAAAAACTGTTTTTT	CASSGLTDKGEKLFF
TRBJ2-1	-	TRBV29-1	TRBD1	TGCAGCGTTATGACAGGGGTCGATGAGCAGTTCTTC	CSVMTGVDEQFF
TRBJ1-5	-	TRBV5-1	-	TGCGCCAGCAGCCGTCTTGGAGGGTTGGACCAGCCCCAGCATTTT	CASSRLGGLDQPQHF
TRBJ2-1	-	TRBV12-3/TRBV12-4	-	TGTGCCAGCAGCGACTCAGACTCCTACAATGAGCAGTTCTTC	CASSDSDSYNEQFF
TRBJ2-7	-	TRBV15	TRBD2	TGTGCCACCAGCAGCGGGACTAGCGGGACCTACGAGCAGTACTTC	CATSSGTSGTYEQYF
TRBJ1-5	-	TRBV2	-	TGTGCCAGCAGTGAAGGGAATCGTATCCCAGATAGCAATCAGCCCCAGCATTTT	CASSEGNRIPDSNQPQHF
TRBJ2-5	-	TRBV15	TRBD1	TGTGCCACCAGCAGAGAGGGACAGGGGGCTGTGGAGACCCAGTACTTC	CATSREGQGAVETQYF
TRBJ2-7	-	TRBV28	TRBD2	TGTGCCAGCAGTTCTCCACAGCGGGGTTCCGCCTACGAGCAGTACTTC	CASSSPQRGSAYEQYF
TRBJ2-7	-	TRBV7-9	-	TGTGCCAGCAGAGCCGGGGGTGACGAGCAGTACTTC	CASRAGGDEQYF
TRBJ2-5	-	TRBV6-5	TRBD1	TGTGCCAGCAGTTACGCAGGGGGAGACCAAGAGACCCAGTACTTC	CASSYAGGDQETQYF
TRBJ2-2	once	TRBV2	TRBD2	TGTGCCAGCAACCCGGGGGGGCCGAACACCGGGGAGCTGTTTTTT	CASNPGGPNTGELFF
TRBJ1-1	-	TRBV6-1	-	TGTGCCAGCAGTGACCCGGAACCGGCGGACACTGAAGCTTTCTTT	CASSDPEPADTEAFF
TRBJ1-4	-	TRBV4-2	TRBD1	TGTGCCAGCAGCCAGGGCTCCGGGACAGGGGATGAAAAACTGTTTTTT	CASSQGSGTGDEKLFF
TRBJ2-3	-	TRBV12-3/TRBV12-4	-	TGTGCCAGCACCATGGGGGATACGCAGTATTTT	CASTMGDTQYF
TRBJ1-1	-	TRBV9	TRBD1	TGTGCCAGCACCCCACCACGGACAGGACCGAACACTGAAGCTTTCTTT	CASTPPRTGPNTEAFF
TRBJ2-1	-	TRBV12-1	-	TGTGCCAACCTCAACGGGAGCTCCTACAATGAGCAGTTCTTC	CANLNGSSYNEQFF
TRBJ2-3	-	TRBV7-2	TRBD2	TGTGCCAGCAGCACCAGACTAGCGGGAGGGCCGGCAGATACGCAGTATTTT	CASSTRLAGGPADTQYF
TRBJ1-2	-	TRBV10-3	-	TGTGCCATCAGTGAGTCGACAGGTACTAACTATGGCTACACCTTC	CAISESTGTNYGYTF
TRBJ2-3	-	TRBV12-3/TRBV12-4	-	TGTGCCATCAATGTCCGGGACCGCTCCACAGATACGCAGTATTTT	CAINVRDRSTDTQYF
TRBJ1-6	-	TRBV13	-	TGTGCCAGCAGCTCCCAAAATTCACCCCTCCACTTT	CASSSQNSPLHF
TRBJ1-1	-	TRBV29-1	-	TGCAGCGTCGGTAACTGGGCAGGGGTGAACACTGAAGCTTTCTTT	CSVGNWAGVNTEAFF
TRBJ1-1	-	TRBV30	-	TGTGCCTGGAGTGAAGGGAACACTGAAGCTTTCTTT	CAWSEGNTEAFF
TRBJ2-3	-	TRBV9	-	TGTGCCAGCAGCCCGATAGGTACCGCCCCTCCTACAGATACGCAGTATTTT	CASSPIGTAPPTDTQYF
TRBJ1-1	-	TRBV30	-	TGTGCCTGGGCACAATCCGGACTCAAGAACACTGAAGCTTTCTTT	CAWAQSGLKNTEAFF